This T cell receptor (beta chain) was recorded in a study of early T cells in non-severe SARS-CoV-2 infection (dated by TCRdb to about 2021). With respect to the entire study: Bulk RNA from unsorted whole blood was used for TCR sequencing, so alpha and beta chains could not be paired.

As to this clonotype: The antigen this receptor binds is unknown. No quality values exist for individual bases; no much larger clone is one base distant.

V loses 4 bases of germline sequence and J loses 1 base, and the interval between the two ends is 13 bases. Via the germline V gene (reference sequence), CDR1 is LGHDT and CDR2 YNNKEL. The CDR3 holds 15 amino acids from the cysteine to the phenylalanine. CDR3 DNA is the only sequence kept; it has 45 bases, read in frame from the first base. Results the study describes overall, beyond this receptor: VDJdb matching was skewed toward anti-spike CD8 responses, so virus-specific expansions were likely underestimated and private and CD4 specificities were missed.

This was a case-control study nested in a cohort of healthcare workers in London, UK, who had nasopharyngeal swab PCR tests and blood samples taken every week. Healthcare workers were enrolled in the week of the UK lockdown, from 23 to 31 March 2020, and were followed every week for up to roughly 15 weeks. The method behind the library was 5' RACE. The sequencer was a NextSeq 500. The TCR library protocol attached unique molecular identifiers to individual cDNA molecules to correct for sequencing error and PCR bias. TCR alpha and beta chains were both sequenced, and the abundances of alpha and beta sequences in each sample were closely correlated with each other. In the source study's methods: Decombinator V4 was used to annotate the V gene, J gene and CDR3 of the TCR sequences. Expanded TCRs were defined as changing significantly between any two time points under a Poisson model with p below 0.0001. TCR abundances were normalised to the total number of TCRs sequenced per sample and expressed as counts per million. TRAV1-2 paired with TRAJ12, TRAJ20 or TRAJ33 defined MAIT TCRs, while TRAV10 paired with TRAJ18 defined iNKT TCRs. VDJdb, accessed 1 November 2021, was searched for CMV, EBV and SARS-CoV-2 annotated TCRs, with TCRs annotated for multiple antigens excluded. TCRdb trimmed the raw reads at Q25, called clones with MiXCR and kept productive beta chains. Duplicate CDR3 protein sequences are folded into a single record with the most common DNA and genes. The V and J calls follow TCRdb's processing rather than the paper's. This sample lists approximately 85,000 distinct CDR3 sequences; more than 9% were detected once. The ten largest make up approximately 7% of the sample.

The clonotype originates from an adult who was a healthcare worker with PCR-confirmed SARS-CoV-2 infection or an uninfected control (not recorded which). Sequenced sample: whole blood. The V and J genes are TRBV3-1 and TRBJ1-2; possibly the D gene is TRBD1, per 5 matching bases. The encoded CDR3 is CASSRDGQINYGYTF. The DNA sequence is TGTGCCAGCAGCCGAGACGGACAAATTAACTATGGCTACACCTTC.